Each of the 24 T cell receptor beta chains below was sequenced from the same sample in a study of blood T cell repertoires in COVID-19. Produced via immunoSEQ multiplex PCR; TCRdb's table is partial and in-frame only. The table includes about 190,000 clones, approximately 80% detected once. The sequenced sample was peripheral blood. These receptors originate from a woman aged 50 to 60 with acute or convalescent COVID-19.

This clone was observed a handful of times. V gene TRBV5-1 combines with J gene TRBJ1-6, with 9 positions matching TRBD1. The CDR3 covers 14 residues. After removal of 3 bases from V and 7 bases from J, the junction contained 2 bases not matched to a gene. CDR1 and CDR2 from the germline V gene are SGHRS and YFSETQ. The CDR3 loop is CASSSTGGNSPLHF. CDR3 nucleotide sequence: TGCGCCAGCAGCTCAACAGGGGGCAATTCACCCCTCCACTTT.

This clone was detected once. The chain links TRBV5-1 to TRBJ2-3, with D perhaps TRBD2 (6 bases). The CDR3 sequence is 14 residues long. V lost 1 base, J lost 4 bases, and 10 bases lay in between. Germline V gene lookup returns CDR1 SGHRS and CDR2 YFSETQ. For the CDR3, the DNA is TGCGCCAGCAGCTTGTCCCTAGCGTCAGATACGCAGTATTTT. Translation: CASSLSLASDTQYF.

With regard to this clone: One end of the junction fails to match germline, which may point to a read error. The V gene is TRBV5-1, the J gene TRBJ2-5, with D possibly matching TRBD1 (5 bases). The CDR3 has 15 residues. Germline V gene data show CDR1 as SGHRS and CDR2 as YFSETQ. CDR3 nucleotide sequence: TGCGCCAGCAACTTGGCTCTGGGGCTTAGGAAGACCCAGTACTTC. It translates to CASNLALGLRKTQYF.

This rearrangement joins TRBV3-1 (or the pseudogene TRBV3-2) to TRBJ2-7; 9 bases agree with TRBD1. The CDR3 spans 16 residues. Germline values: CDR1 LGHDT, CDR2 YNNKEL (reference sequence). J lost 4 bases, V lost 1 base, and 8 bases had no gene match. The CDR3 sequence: CASSQGGGTGRYEQYF. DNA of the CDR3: TGTGCCAGCAGCCAAGGGGGGGGGACAGGGCGATACGAGCAGTACTTC.

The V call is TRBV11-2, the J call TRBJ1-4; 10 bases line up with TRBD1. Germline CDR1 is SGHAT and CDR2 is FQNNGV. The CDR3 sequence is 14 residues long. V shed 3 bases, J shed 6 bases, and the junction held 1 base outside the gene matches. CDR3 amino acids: CASSFGTGDEKLFF. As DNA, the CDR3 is TGTGCCAGCAGCTTCGGGACAGGGGATGAAAAACTGTTTTTT. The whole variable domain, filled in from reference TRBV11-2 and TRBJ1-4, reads EAGVAQSPRYKIIEKRQSVAFWCNPISGHATLYWYQQILGQGPKLLIQFQNNGVVDDSQLPKDRFSAERLKGVDSTLKIQPAKLEDSAVYLCASSFGTGDEKLFFGSGTQLSVL.

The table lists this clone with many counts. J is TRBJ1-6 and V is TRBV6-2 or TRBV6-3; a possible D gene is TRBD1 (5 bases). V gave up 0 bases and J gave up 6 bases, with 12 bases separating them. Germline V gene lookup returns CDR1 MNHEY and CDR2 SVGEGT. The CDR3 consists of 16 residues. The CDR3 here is CASSYSGGTLNSPLHF. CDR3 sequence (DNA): TGTGCCAGCAGTTACTCCGGAGGGACCCTTAATTCACCCCTCCACTTT.

The CDR3 coding sequence is TGTGCCAGTGGGGGCAGGGCCTCCCTCGGGGACGAGCAGTACTTC. Its protein product is CASGGRASLGDEQYF. The gene calls are TRBV19 and TRBJ2-7, with a possible D match to TRBD1 (6 bases). The ends were cut back, 8 bases at V and 5 bases at J, with 22 bases in the middle. CDR3 length equals 15 residues. Germline CDR1 is LNHDA and CDR2 is SQIVND (reference sequence).

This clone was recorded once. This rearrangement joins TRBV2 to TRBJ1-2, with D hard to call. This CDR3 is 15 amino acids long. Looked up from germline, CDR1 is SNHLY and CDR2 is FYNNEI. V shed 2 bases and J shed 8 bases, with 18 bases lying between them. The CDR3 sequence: CASSEFTPYLVGYTF. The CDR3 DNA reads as TGTGCCAGCAGTGAATTTACCCCCTACCTGGTGGGCTACACCTTC.

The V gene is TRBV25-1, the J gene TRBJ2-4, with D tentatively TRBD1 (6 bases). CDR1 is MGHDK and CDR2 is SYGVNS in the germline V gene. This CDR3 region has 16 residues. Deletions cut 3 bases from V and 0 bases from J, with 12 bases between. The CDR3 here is CASSEDRSQAKNIQYF. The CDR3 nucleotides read TGTGCCAGCAGTGAGGACAGATCTCAAGCCAAAAACATTCAGTACTTC.

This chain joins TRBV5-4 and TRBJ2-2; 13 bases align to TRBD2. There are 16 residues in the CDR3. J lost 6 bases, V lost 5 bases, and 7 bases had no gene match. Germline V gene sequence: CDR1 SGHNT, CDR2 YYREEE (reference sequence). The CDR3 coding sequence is TGTGCCAGCAGTCTCGGACTAGCGGGAGCGGCCGGGGAGCTGTTTTTT. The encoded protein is CASSLGLAGAAGELFF.

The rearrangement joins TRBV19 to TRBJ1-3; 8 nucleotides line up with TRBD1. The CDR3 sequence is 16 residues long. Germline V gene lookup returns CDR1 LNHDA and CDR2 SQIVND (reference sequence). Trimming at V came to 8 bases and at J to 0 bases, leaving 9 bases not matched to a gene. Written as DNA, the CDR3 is TGTGCCAGTGCCGCAGCAGGGGGCATCTCTGGAAACACCATATATTTT. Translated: CASAAAGGISGNTIYF.

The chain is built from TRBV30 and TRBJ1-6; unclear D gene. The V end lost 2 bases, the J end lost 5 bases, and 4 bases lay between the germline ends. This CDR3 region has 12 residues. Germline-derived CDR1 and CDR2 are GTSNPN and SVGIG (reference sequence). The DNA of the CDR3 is TGTGCCTGGAGTCGTGATAATTCACCCCTCCACTTT. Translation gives CAWSRDNSPLHF.

CDR3 sequence reads: CASSQDQGAGNTIYF. In nucleotides, the CDR3 is TGCGCCAGCAGCCAAGATCAGGGGGCTGGAAACACCATATATTTT. The chain combines TRBV4-3 with TRBJ1-3, with 7 bases that match TRBD1. Germline values: CDR1 LGHNA, CDR2 YSLEER. With V trimmed by 0 bases and J by 2 bases, 1 base remained unmatched. The CDR3 runs 15 residues.

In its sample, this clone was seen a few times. The DNA for the CDR3 is TGTGCCAGCAGCCGGGTAGCCGGCTACGAGCAGTACTTC. This sequence encodes CASSRVAGYEQYF. The chain links TRBV7-7 to TRBJ2-7, with no clear D. Germline CDR1 is SSHAT and CDR2 is FNYEAQ (reference sequence). Trimming took off 5 bases at V and 3 bases at J, with 11 bases between the two ends. The CDR3 contains 13 residues.

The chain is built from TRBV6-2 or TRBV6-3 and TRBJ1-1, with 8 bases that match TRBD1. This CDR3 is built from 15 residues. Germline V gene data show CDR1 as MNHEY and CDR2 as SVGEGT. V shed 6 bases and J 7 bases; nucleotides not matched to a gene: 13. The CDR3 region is CASSRLGQGAGEAFF. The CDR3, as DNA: TGTGCCAGCAGCCGGCTCGGGCAGGGGGCGGGTGAAGCTTTCTTT.

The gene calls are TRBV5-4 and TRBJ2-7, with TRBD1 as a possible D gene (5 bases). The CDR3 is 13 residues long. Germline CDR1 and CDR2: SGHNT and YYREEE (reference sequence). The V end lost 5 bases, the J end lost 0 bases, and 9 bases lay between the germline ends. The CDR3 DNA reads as TGTGCCAGCAGAGGGGTAAGCTCCTACGAGCAGTACTTC. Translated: CASRGVSSYEQYF.

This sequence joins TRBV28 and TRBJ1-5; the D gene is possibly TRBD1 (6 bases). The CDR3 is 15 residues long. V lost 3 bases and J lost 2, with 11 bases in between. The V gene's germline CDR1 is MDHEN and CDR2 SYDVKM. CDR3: CASSFRGSGNQPQHF. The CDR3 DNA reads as TGTGCCAGCAGTTTCAGGGGAAGCGGCAATCAGCCCCAGCATTTT.

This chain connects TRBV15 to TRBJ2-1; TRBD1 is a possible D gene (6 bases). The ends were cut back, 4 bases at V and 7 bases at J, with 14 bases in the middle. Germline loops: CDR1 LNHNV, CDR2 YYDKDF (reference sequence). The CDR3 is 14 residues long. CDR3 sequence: CATSTPGTPNEQFF. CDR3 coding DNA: TGTGCCACCAGCACACCCGGGACACCAAATGAGCAGTTCTTC.

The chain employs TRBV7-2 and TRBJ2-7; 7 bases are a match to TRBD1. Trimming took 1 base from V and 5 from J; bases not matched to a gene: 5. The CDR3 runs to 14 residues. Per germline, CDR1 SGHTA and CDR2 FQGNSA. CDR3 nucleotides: TGTGCCAGCAGCTTAGGGAGACAGGGCCACGAGCAGTACTTC. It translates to CASSLGRQGHEQYF.

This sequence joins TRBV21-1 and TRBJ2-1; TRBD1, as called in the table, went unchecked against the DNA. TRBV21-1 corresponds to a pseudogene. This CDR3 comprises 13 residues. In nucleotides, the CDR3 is TGTGCCATCATAAGTAAGGGGCTGGAGGAGCAGTTCTTC. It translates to CAIISKGLEEQFF.

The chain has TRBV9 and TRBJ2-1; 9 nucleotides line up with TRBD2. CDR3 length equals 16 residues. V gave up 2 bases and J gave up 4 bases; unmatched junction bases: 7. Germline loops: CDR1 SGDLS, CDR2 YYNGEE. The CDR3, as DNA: TGTGCCAGCAGCGTCAATAGCGGGAGTAGTTACAATGAGCAGTTCTTC. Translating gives CASSVNSGSSYNEQFF. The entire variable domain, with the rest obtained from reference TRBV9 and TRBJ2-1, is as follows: DSGVTQTPKHLITATGQRVTLRCSPRSGDLSVYWYQQSLDQGLQFLIQYYNGEERAKGNILERFSAQQFPDLHSELNLSSLELGDSALYFCASSVNSGSSYNEQFFGPGTRLTVL.

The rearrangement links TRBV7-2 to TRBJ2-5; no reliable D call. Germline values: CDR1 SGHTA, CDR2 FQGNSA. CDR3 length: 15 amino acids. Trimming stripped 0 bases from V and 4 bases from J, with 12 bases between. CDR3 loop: CASSLAAVPVETQYF. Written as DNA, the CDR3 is TGTGCCAGCAGCTTAGCCGCAGTCCCTGTAGAGACCCAGTACTTC.

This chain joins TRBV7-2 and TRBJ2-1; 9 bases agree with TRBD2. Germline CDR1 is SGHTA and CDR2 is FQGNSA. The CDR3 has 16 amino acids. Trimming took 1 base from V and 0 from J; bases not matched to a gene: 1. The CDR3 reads CASSLGSGSSYNEQFF. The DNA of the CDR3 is TGTGCCAGCAGCTTAGGTAGCGGGAGCTCCTACAATGAGCAGTTCTTC.

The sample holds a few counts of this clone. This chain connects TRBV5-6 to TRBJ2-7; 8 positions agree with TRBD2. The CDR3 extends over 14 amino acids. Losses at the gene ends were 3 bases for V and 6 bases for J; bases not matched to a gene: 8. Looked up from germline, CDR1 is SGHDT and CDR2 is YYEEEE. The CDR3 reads CASSSGTSLSEQYF. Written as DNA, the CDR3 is TGTGCCAGCAGCTCCGGGACTAGTTTGAGCGAGCAGTACTTC.